A single sample is the source of the 30 T cell receptor beta chains below, sequenced in a study of T cell clonality in common variable immunodeficiency. The table came from immunoSEQ multiplex PCR; TCRdb's copy has only in-frame clones and leaves some out. Captured here are around 42,000 clones, none seen once; the top ten comprise roughly 2.9%. Sequences were obtained from peripheral blood mononuclear cells. All receptors derive from a person aged 18-69 years in good health.

This clone was picked up many times. The covered CDR3 bases are TGCAGCGTTGCCGGTTCCGGGGTTGAGACC. Its translation: CSVAGSGVET. The entire CDR3 is CSVAGSGVETQYF. V gene TRBV29-1 combines with J gene TRBJ2-5, with TRBD2 as a possible D gene (5 bases). From the germline J gene comes the end of the CDR3, since the read stops 3 residues before it. The V end was cut by 4 bases, the J end by 5 bases, with 14 bases between. From germline, CDR1 is SQVTM and CDR2 ANQGSEA. CDR3 length: 13 amino acids.

This clone was recorded at least ten times. The CDR3 end lies 3 residues beyond the end of the read and is filled in from the germline J gene. The J gene is TRBJ2-7, the V gene TRBV4-1; 11 nucleotides line up with TRBD1. The germline V gene encodes CDR1 MGHRA and CDR2 YSYEKL. The CDR3 has 17 amino acids. The J segment lost 5 bases and the V segment lost 1 base, leaving 10 bases of the junction unmatched. CDR3 DNA (partial): TGCGCCAGCAGCCAAGTTCGGTTGGGGACAGGGGGGGACGAG. Translated, it gives CASSQVRLGTGGDE. The full CDR3 sequence reads CASSQVRLGTGGDEQYF.

This clone has at least ten counts. Read sequence stops 3 residues before the CDR3 end, and the germline J gene provides the missing end. Within the sample, other DNA sequences also encode this same CDR3. The V gene is TRBV7-8, the J gene TRBJ1-1; D remains ambiguous. This CDR3 region has 12 residues. Deletions cut 6 bases from V and 7 bases from J, with 12 bases between. CDR1 is SGHVS, CDR2 FQNEAQ, per germline. CDR3 region: CASSFPRSEAFF. The part of the CDR3 DNA that was read is TGTGCCAGCAGTTTCCCCAGGAGTGAA. The full variable domain, rest sourced from reference TRBV7-8 and TRBJ1-1, is GAGVSQSPRYKVAKRGQDVALRCDPISGHVSLFWYQQALGQGPEFLTYFQNEAQLDKSGLPSDRFFAERPEGSVSTLKIQRTQQEDSAVYLCASSFPRSEAFFGQGTRLTVV.

In this sample, this clone turned up many times. The read halts 3 residues ahead of the CDR3 end, with the missing end drawn from the germline J gene. This chain uses TRBV30 with TRBJ1-5; maybe TRBD1 (5 bases). Germline CDR1 is GTSNPN and CDR2 is SVGIG (reference sequence). The CDR3 covers 13 residues. Trimming removed 5 bases at V and 4 bases at J, with 12 bases between. CDR3 bases read: TGTGCCTGGGGAAGACAGACTAATCAGCCC. This translates into CAWGRQTNQP. The whole CDR3 protein is CAWGRQTNQPQHF.

This clone was observed at least ten times. The read stops 3 residues short of the end of the CDR3; the missing end is completed from the germline J gene. V gene TRBV20-1 combines with J gene TRBJ1-5; 9 bases line up with TRBD1. The germline CDR1 and CDR2 sequences are DFQATT and SNEGSKA (reference sequence). The CDR3 is 13 amino acids. V was clipped by 5 bases and J by 5 bases; unmatched bases: 4. CDR3 loop: CSAFTGGYQPQHF. The sequenced CDR3 bases are TGCAGTGCTTTCACAGGGGGCTATCAGCCC.

This clone has at least ten counts. The read is 3 residues too short to cover the CDR3 end, so that end is filled in from the germline J gene. The chain uses TRBV7-9 and TRBJ2-5, with 8 bases fitting TRBD2. From germline, CDR1 is SEHNR and CDR2 FQNEAQ (reference sequence). The CDR3 extends over 14 amino acids. Germline trimming cut 7 bases from V and 1 base from J; bases unmatched to any gene: 5. The CDR3: CASTGGRTQETQYF. Incomplete CDR3 DNA: TGTGCCAGCACCGGCGGGAGGACCCAAGAGACC.

This clone was found many times. The observed sequence ends 3 residues before the CDR3 terminus, with the missing tail filled in from the germline J gene. V gene TRBV5-1 combines with J gene TRBJ1-6; a possible D gene is TRBD1 (6 bases). Germline lookup yields CDR1 SGHRS and CDR2 YFSETQ. This CDR3 comprises 14 residues. V was shortened by 2 bases and J by 7 bases, with 10 bases between the two germline ends. Partial CDR3 DNA: TGCGCCAGCAGCTTCCGGGACATAAATTCACCC. Its translation is CASSFRDINSP. The entire CDR3 protein is CASSFRDINSPLHF.

This clone showed up just a few times. The read falls 3 residues short of the CDR3 end, and the missing part is taken from the germline J gene. The chain carries TRBV7-9 and TRBJ1-3; unclear D gene. Between the trimmed V and J ends, which lost 7 bases and 1 base, there was a span of 8 bases. This CDR3 has 13 residues. CDR1 and CDR2 from the germline V gene are SEHNR and FQNEAQ (reference sequence). Incomplete CDR3 DNA: TGTGCCAGCATACACCGATCTGGAAACACC. It codes for CASIHRSGNT. The entire CDR3 sequence reads CASIHRSGNTIYF. The full variable domain, rest sourced from reference TRBV7-9 and TRBJ1-3, is DTGVSQNPRHKITKRGQNVTFRCDPISEHNRLYWYRQTLGQGPEFLTYFQNEAQLEKSRLLSDRFSAERPKGSFSTLEIQRTEQGDSAMYLCASIHRSGNTIYFGEGSWLTVV.

This clone was counted many times. The DNA read from the CDR3 is TGTGCCAGCAGCGCCCGACAGGGGGGCAATGAG. As protein: CASSARQGGNE. The whole CDR3 sequence is CASSARQGGNEQFF. V usage is TRBV5-4 and J usage is TRBJ2-1, with TRBD1 matching over 9 bases. The read terminates 3 residues ahead of where the CDR3 ends, so the germline J gene completes it. Trimming cost V 4 bases and J 6 bases; bases outside gene matches: 5. From germline, CDR1 is SGHNT and CDR2 YYREEE (reference sequence). CDR3 length: 14 amino acids.

This clone was picked up many times. The read falls 3 residues short of the CDR3 end, and the missing part is taken from the germline J gene. The rearrangement joins TRBV4-1 to TRBJ2-1; TRBD2 matches 10 bases. Germline lookup yields CDR1 MGHRA and CDR2 YSYEKL. Trimming removed 4 bases from V and 8 bases from J; junction bases left unmatched: 8. The CDR3 extends over 15 amino acids. The CDR3 here is CASSPPGLALDEQFF. The sequenced CDR3 bases are TGCGCCAGCAGCCCACCGGGACTAGCGCTCGATGAG.

This clone was observed many times. The DNA ends 3 residues before the CDR3 does, and the rest of the CDR3 is filled in from the germline J gene. This rearrangement joins TRBV6-1 to TRBJ1-1, with TRBD1 as a possible D gene (6 bases). Per the germline V gene, CDR1 is MNHNS and CDR2 is SASEGT. V was trimmed by 4 bases and J by 4 bases, leaving 7 bases between them. The CDR3 length is 12 residues. The sequenced CDR3 bases are TGTGCCAGCAGTGTACAGGGCACTGAA. Its protein is CASSVQGTE. The complete CDR3 sequence is CASSVQGTEAFF.

This clone was recorded many times. The read halts 3 residues ahead of the CDR3 end, with the missing end drawn from the germline J gene. The chain combines TRBV30 with TRBJ2-2, with D unresolved. The V gene lost 8 bases and the J gene lost 6 bases, with 10 bases spanning the gap. The CDR3 has 11 residues. Germline CDR1 GTSNPN, CDR2 SVGIG (reference sequence). CDR3 sequence reads: CAAQRSGELFF. CDR3 DNA (partial): TGTGCCGCTCAAAGGTCCGGGGAG.

This clone was seen ten or more times. The read comes to an end 3 residues before the CDR3 does, leaving the germline J gene to fill in the end. J is TRBJ1-6 and V is TRBV2; D perhaps matches TRBD1 (5 bases). The CDR3 runs 14 residues. Germline CDR1 SNHLY, CDR2 FYNNEI. V gave up 8 bases and J gave up 9 bases, with 17 bases separating them. The CDR3 loop reads CASPGGGSGSPLHF. The CDR3 bases that were read are TGTGCCAGCCCAGGCGGGGGAAGTGGTTCACCC.

This clone was recorded many times. The read ends 3 residues before the CDR3 terminus; that terminus is restored from the germline J gene. The chain couples TRBV5-6 to TRBJ2-3; D could derive from TRBD1 or TRBD2 (5 bases each). There are 15 residues in the CDR3. The V gene lost 1 base and the J gene lost 7 bases, with 16 bases spanning the gap. The germline V gene encodes CDR1 SGHDT and CDR2 YYEEEE. The CDR3 loop is CASSLPALEGNTQYF. The CDR3 bases that were read are TGTGCCAGCAGCTTGCCCGCGCTTGAGGGGAATACG.

Comments on this clone: The CDR3 end lies 3 residues beyond the end of the read and is filled in from the germline J gene. V is TRBV11-3 and J is TRBJ2-7, with 8 bases that match TRBD1. The V gene end was trimmed by 8 bases and the J gene end by 4 bases; junction bases not matched to a gene: 10. The CDR3 has 14 amino acids. CDR1 is SGHNT and CDR2 is YENEEA in the germline V gene. Incomplete CDR3 DNA: TGTGCCAGCGACCCCGGGACAGGTGAGTACGAG. Protein: CASDPGTGEYE. The entire CDR3 protein reads CASDPGTGEYEQYF. The entire variable domain, with the rest obtained from reference TRBV11-3 and TRBJ2-7, is as follows: EAGVVQSPRYKIIEKKQPVAFWCNPISGHNTLYWYLQNLGQGPELLIRYENEEAVDDSQLPKDRFSAERLKGVDSTLKIQPAELGDSAVYLCASDPGTGEYEQYFGPGTRLTVT.

This clone was counted many times. The read halts 3 residues ahead of the CDR3 end, with the missing end drawn from the germline J gene. The chain combines TRBV5-5 with TRBJ2-3; D call uncertain. The CDR3 contains 15 residues. The V end lost 2 bases, the J end lost 1 base, and 11 bases lay between the germline ends. The germline V gene has CDR1 SGHKS and CDR2 YYEKEE (reference sequence). CDR3 DNA, as far as it was read: TGTGCCAGCAGCTTTAGGGTAGAGGGCACAGATACG. Protein: CASSFRVEGTDT. The complete CDR3 protein is CASSFRVEGTDTQYF.

This clone was detected ten times or more. The CDR3 end is not reached by the read, which stops 3 residues before it; the germline J gene fills it in. The chain combines TRBV5-4 with TRBJ1-1; 7 nucleotides match TRBD1. V lost 0 bases to trimming and J lost 5 bases; unmatched junction nucleotides: 4. Germline assignment: CDR1 SGHNT and CDR2 YYREEE (reference sequence). This CDR3 is 14 amino acids long. The sequenced CDR3 bases are TGTGCCAGCAGCTTGGACAGGGGCCCGACTGAA. Encoded protein: CASSLDRGPTE. The complete CDR3 reads CASSLDRGPTEAFF.

This clone was seen at least ten times. The read stops 3 residues short of the end of the CDR3; the missing end is completed from the germline J gene. The same CDR3 arises from other DNA sequences in this sample as well. The rearrangement uses TRBV29-1 and TRBJ1-2; D not certain. Germline assignment: CDR1 SQVTM and CDR2 ANQGSEA. This CDR3 spans 11 amino acids. The DNA read from the CDR3 is TGCAGCACCCGGGGAGATGAGGGC. Translating gives CSTRGDEG. The full CDR3 protein is CSTRGDEGYTF.

This clone was observed many times. The missing CDR3 end, 3 residues past where the read stops, is filled in from the germline J gene. The chain couples TRBV19 to TRBJ1-1; no clear D. The germline V and J ends were trimmed by 5 bases and 0 bases, with 16 bases remaining between them. The CDR3 covers 16 residues. Germline CDR1 reads LNHDA; CDR2 reads SQIVND (reference sequence). This CDR3 reads CASSPHSGVMNTEAFF. The covered CDR3 bases are TGTGCCAGTAGTCCCCACTCGGGTGTGATGAACACTGAA. The full variable domain, its missing parts supplied by reference TRBV19 and TRBJ1-1, is DGGITQSPKYLFRKEGQNVTLSCEQNLNHDAMYWYRQDPGQGLRLIYYSQIVNDFQKGDIAEGYSVSREKKESFPLTVTSAQKNPTAFYLCASSPHSGVMNTEAFFGQGTRLTVV.

Concerning this clone itself: The read comes to an end 3 residues before the CDR3 does, leaving the germline J gene to fill in the end. The chain couples TRBV19 to TRBJ1-2; weak D call: TRBD1 (5 bases). The V gene's germline CDR1 is LNHDA and CDR2 SQIVND (reference sequence). This CDR3 has 14 residues. The CDR3: CASSRDNLDSSYTF. CDR3 DNA (partial): TGTGCCAGTAGTAGAGATAACCTCGACAGCAGC.

This clone has at least ten counts. With the read ending 3 residues before the CDR3 end, the germline J gene is used to fill in that end. The rearrangement links TRBV5-1 to TRBJ2-2; D not resolved. V was shortened by 6 bases and J by 0 bases, with 12 bases between the two germline ends. CDR1 SGHRS and CDR2 YFSETQ come from the germline V gene. This CDR3 is built from 15 residues. CDR3 DNA (partial): TGCGCCAGCAATCGGGTAGCAGCGAACACCGGGGAG. This encodes CASNRVAANTGE. The entire CDR3 protein is CASNRVAANTGELFF.

This clone was observed at least ten times. The CDR3 extends 3 residues past the end of the read, so its final part is completed from the germline J gene. This chain joins TRBV30 and TRBJ1-2; possibly TRBD1 for D (5 bases). From germline, CDR1 is GTSNPN and CDR2 SVGIG (reference sequence). CDR3 length equals 17 residues. Trimming cost V 5 bases and J 3 bases, with 25 bases left between them. CDR3 DNA, as far as it was read: TGTGCCTGGTCCCAGGGCAGGAGTTTCCCCTTCGACTATGGC. Amino acid sequence: CAWSQGRSFPFDYG. The full CDR3 protein is CAWSQGRSFPFDYGYTF.

This clone was recorded many times. The read ends 3 residues before the CDR3 terminus; that terminus is restored from the germline J gene. The rearrangement links TRBV2 to TRBJ1-2; TRBD1 might be the D (6 bases). This CDR3 has 15 amino acids. The germline V and J ends were trimmed by 2 bases and 5 bases, with 15 bases remaining between them. Germline CDR1 SNHLY, CDR2 FYNNEI. CDR3 sequence: CASSEIAETGYGYTF. Partial CDR3 DNA: TGTGCCAGCAGTGAAATTGCGGAGACAGGTTATGGC.

This clone showed up many times. The observed sequence ends 3 residues before the CDR3 terminus, with the missing tail filled in from the germline J gene. The V and J genes are TRBV5-1 and TRBJ1-1; D not resolved. The germline V and J ends were trimmed by 1 base and 3 bases, with 16 bases remaining between them. Per the germline V gene, CDR1 is SGHRS and CDR2 is YFSETQ. The CDR3 runs to 16 residues. CDR3 bases read: TGCGCCAGCAGCTTGTGGCCCGACACCGGCGACACTGAA. This gives the protein CASSLWPDTGDTE. The complete CDR3 sequence is CASSLWPDTGDTEAFF. The variable domain in full, completed from reference TRBV5-1 and TRBJ1-1, reads KAGVTQTPRYLIKTRGQQVTLSCSPISGHRSVSWYQQTPGQGLQFLFEYFSETQRNKGNFPGRFSGRQFSNSRSEMNVSTLELGDSALYLCASSLWPDTGDTEAFFGQGTRLTVV.

This clone is categorized as medium-sized. The read halts 3 residues ahead of the CDR3 end, with the missing end drawn from the germline J gene. The chain is built from TRBV15 and TRBJ2-6, with unresolved D. This CDR3 spans 14 amino acids. V dropped 5 bases and J dropped 3 bases, with 8 bases sitting between them. Germline loops: CDR1 LNHNV, CDR2 YYDKDF (reference sequence). The covered CDR3 bases are TGTGCCACCAGCGTTCCTCTTGGGGCCAACGTC. Encoded protein: CATSVPLGANV. The whole CDR3 protein is CATSVPLGANVLTF.

This clone was picked up many times. Sequencing ends 3 residues short of the CDR3 end; the germline J gene provides the rest. The rearrangement links TRBV23-1 to TRBJ1-5, with 9 bases that match TRBD1. TRBV23-1 is identified as an open reading frame with a role that is uncertain. CDR3 size: 16 residues. J was trimmed by 4 bases and V by 3 bases; bases with no gene match: 7. This chain's CDR3 is CASSQGDRGWNQPQHF. CDR3 bases read: TGCGCCAGCAGTCAGGGAGACAGGGGGTGGAATCAGCCC.

This clone was recorded at least ten times. The CDR3 end lies 3 residues beyond the end of the read and is filled in from the germline J gene. This rearrangement joins TRBV5-4 to TRBJ1-1; TRBD1 is a possible D gene (6 bases). The CDR3 runs to 15 residues. The ends were cut back, 4 bases at V and 1 base at J, with 14 bases in the middle. Per germline, CDR1 SGHNT and CDR2 YYREEE (reference sequence). CDR3 region: CASSARTVPNTEAFF. The CDR3 bases that were read are TGTGCCAGCAGCGCACGGACAGTCCCGAACACTGAA.

This clone was seen ten or more times. With the read ending 3 residues before the CDR3 end, the germline J gene is used to fill in that end. The rearrangement joins TRBV5-1 to TRBJ2-1, with 15 bases that match TRBD2. The CDR3 is 18 residues long. Germline trimming cut 4 bases from V and 5 bases from J; bases unmatched to any gene: 10. Germline CDR1 and CDR2: SGHRS and YFSETQ. The CDR3 loop reads CASSRTSGGAYGDNEQFF. The sequenced part of the CDR3 DNA is TGCGCCAGCAGCCGGACTAGCGGGGGGGCCTACGGCGACAATGAG.

This clone was seen repeatedly, ten times or more. With the read ending 3 residues before the CDR3 end, the germline J gene is used to fill in that end. The chain joins TRBV30 to TRBJ1-1; TRBD1 might be the D (6 bases). The germline CDR1 and CDR2 sequences are GTSNPN and SVGIG (reference sequence). The V end lost 8 bases, the J end lost 2 bases, and 15 bases lay between the germline ends. CDR3 length: 13 amino acids. CDR3 DNA, as far as it was read: TGTGCCCTCTCAACACAGGGTAACACTGAA. This translates into CALSTQGNTE. Given in full, the CDR3 is CALSTQGNTEAFF.

At least ten counts were recorded for this clone. The sequenced fragment ends 3 residues before the CDR3 boundary, so the rest is inferred from the germline J gene. The chain couples TRBV5-1 to TRBJ2-1; D is possibly TRBD1 (6 bases). The V and J ends lost 5 bases and 9 bases respectively, with 12 bases between them. CDR1 is SGHRS and CDR2 is YFSETQ in the germline V gene. The CDR3 is 12 residues long. CDR3 in amino acids: CASRQGFGEQFF. The CDR3 DNA, read in part, is TGCGCCAGCAGACAGGGATTCGGTGAG.